This T cell receptor (beta chain) comes out of a study of Graves' ophthalmopathy and Graves' hyperthyroidism. V was pared by 7 bases and J by 4 bases, with 12 bases between. The germline V gene encodes CDR1 SGDLS and CDR2 YYNGEE. The CDR3 has 12 amino acids. By definition, stable hyperthyroidism involved no ophthalmopathy within 18 months of follow-up. Amplified material comprised TCR beta CDR3 regions derived from RNA transcripts. Second-round multiplex PCR came after first-round RT-PCR with HTBI primers. TCRdb reprocessed the multiplex PCR reads via MiXCR and lists one record per CDR3 protein. The sample yields hundreds of thousands of distinct CDR3 sequences, roughly 21% seen once. The table lists this clonotype with many counts. Its specificity is unknown. Findings and limits, study-wide: At 70.59% sensitivity and approximately 78% specificity, the model predicted progression of the ophthalmopathy.

The sequenced sample consisted of peripheral blood. This clonotype was obtained from a woman aged 18-35 years with stable Graves' hyperthyroidism. The rearrangement uses TRBV9 and TRBJ2-7; no firm D call. CDR3: CASSSNGYEQYF. In DNA form, the CDR3 reads TGTGCCAGCTCTTCGAATGGGTACGAGCAGTACTTC.